A selection of T cell receptor beta chains follows, all from one sample in a study of glioma-infiltrating T cells. TCRdb recomputed calls from the multiplex PCR reads with MiXCR, one row per CDR3 protein. The table records about 22,000 distinct CDR3 sequences, approximately 25% of them present only once. The sample taken for sequencing was glioma tissue, nonneoplastic brain tissue, or PBMCs (not recorded which). The source of these receptors is a human donor with low-grade glioma or glioblastoma, undergoing nonglioma brain surgery, or in good health (not recorded which). Each CDR3 is given with its conserved first and last residue. D genes are given only for firm matches.

>TRBJ1-5|TRBV12-3/TRBV12-4|.
CASSLAGSGHYTHF
>TRBJ2-1|TRBV4-1|.
CASSQDPFGRGHEQFF
>TRBJ2-2|TRBV6-1|.
CASLGLVAGELFF
>TRBJ2-3|TRBV6-4|TRBD2
CASSDGGGADTQYF
>TRBJ2-7|TRBV2|.
CASKGEQSYEQYF
>TRBJ2-5|TRBV7-2|.
CASSLSGGGVQETQYF
>TRBJ2-1|TRBV5-1|.
CASSLYDEQFF
>TRBJ1-5|TRBV28|.
CASSSPGGAGYQPQHF
>TRBJ2-7|TRBV6-2/TRBV6-3|.
CASSYSSASYEQYF
>TRBJ2-5|TRBV10-3|.
CAISELAGAKETQYF
>TRBJ2-1|TRBV18|.
CASSPNGGSYNEQFF
>TRBJ2-7|TRBV6-5|TRBD1
CASIGTGPNEQYF
>TRBJ2-5|TRBV6-1|.
CASSSPQDYLETQYF
>TRBJ2-5|TRBV6-6|TRBD1
CASSYSRGTGETQYF
>TRBJ2-3|TRBV6-2/TRBV6-3|.
CASSYSTTVAENTDTQYF
>TRBJ1-5|TRBV6-1|.
CASSGQDNSNQPQHF
>TRBJ2-2|TRBV27|TRBD1
CASKWTALATGEPFF
>TRBJ1-2|TRBV2|.
CASRRLSYGYTF
>TRBJ1-1|TRBV7-9|.
CASSPRPNTEAFF
>TRBJ1-1|TRBV19|.
CASSRGDRTEAFF
>TRBJ2-1|TRBV3-1|.
CASSQDLAFNEQFF
>TRBJ2-3|TRBV24-1|TRBD2
CATSSGLAGALPATDTQYF
>TRBJ1-2|TRBV6-1|TRBD1
CASSWGQLYGYTF
>TRBJ1-2|TRBV28|.
CASNLPGVSNYGYTF
>TRBJ1-6|TRBV19|.
CASNGREQSPLHF
>TRBJ1-6|TRBV6-1|.
CASSEGFRTTHSPLHF
>TRBJ2-7|TRBV28|TRBD2
CASSSGGGSKQYF
>TRBJ1-2|TRBV5-4|.
CARKPDSTNYGYTF
>TRBJ2-3|TRBV12-3/TRBV12-4|TRBD2
CASSPRDYGSDTQYF
>TRBJ2-7|TRBV9|.
CASSRDLSYEQYF
>TRBJ2-3|TRBV5-4|.
CASSSPQSDTQYF